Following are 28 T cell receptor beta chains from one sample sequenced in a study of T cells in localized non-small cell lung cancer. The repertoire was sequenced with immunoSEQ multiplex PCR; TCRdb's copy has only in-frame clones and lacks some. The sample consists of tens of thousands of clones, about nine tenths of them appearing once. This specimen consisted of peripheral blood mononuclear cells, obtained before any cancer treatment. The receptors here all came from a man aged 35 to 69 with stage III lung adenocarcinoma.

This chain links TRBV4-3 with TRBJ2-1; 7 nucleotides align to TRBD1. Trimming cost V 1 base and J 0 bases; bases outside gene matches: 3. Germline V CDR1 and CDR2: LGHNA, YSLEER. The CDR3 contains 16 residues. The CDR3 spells CASSQATGDSYNEQFF. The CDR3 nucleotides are TGCGCCAGCAGCCAAGCTACAGGGGACTCCTACAATGAGCAGTTCTTC.

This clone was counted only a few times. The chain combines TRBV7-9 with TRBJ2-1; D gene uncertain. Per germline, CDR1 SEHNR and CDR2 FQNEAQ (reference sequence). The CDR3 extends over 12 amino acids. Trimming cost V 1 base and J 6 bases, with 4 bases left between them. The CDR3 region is CASSLELNEQFF. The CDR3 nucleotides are TGTGCCAGCAGCTTAGAGCTCAATGAGCAGTTCTTC.

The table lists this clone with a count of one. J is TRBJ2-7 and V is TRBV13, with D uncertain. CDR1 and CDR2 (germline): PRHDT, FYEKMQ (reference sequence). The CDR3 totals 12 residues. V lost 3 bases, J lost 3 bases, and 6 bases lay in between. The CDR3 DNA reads TGTGCCAGCAGCTTTGACCGCTACGAGCAGTACTTC. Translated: CASSFDRYEQYF.

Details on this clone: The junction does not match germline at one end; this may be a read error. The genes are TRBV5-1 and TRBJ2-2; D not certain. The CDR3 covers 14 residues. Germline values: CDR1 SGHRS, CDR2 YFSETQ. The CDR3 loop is CASRLASSDGELFF. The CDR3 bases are TGCGCCAGCAGGTTGGCGTCGTCTGACGGGGAGCTGTTTTTT.

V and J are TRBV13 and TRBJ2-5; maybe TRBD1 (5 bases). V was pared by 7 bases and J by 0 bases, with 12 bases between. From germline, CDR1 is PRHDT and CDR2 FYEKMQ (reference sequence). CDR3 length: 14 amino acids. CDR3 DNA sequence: TGTGCCAGCATGTGGGGCCGCGACCAAGAGACCCAGTACTTC. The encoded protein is CASMWGRDQETQYF.

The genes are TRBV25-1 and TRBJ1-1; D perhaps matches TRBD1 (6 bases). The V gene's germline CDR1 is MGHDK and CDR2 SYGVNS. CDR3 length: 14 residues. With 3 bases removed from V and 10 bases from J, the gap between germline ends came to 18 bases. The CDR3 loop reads CASSEWGPLAGAFF. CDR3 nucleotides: TGTGCCAGCAGTGAGTGGGGGCCCCTAGCTGGAGCTTTCTTT.

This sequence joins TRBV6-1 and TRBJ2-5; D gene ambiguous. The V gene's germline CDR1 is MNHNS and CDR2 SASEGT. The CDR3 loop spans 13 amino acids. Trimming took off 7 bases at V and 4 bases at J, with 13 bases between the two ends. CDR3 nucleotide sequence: TGTGCCAGCACAACGTGGGGTGTAGAGACCCAGTACTTC. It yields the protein CASTTWGVETQYF.

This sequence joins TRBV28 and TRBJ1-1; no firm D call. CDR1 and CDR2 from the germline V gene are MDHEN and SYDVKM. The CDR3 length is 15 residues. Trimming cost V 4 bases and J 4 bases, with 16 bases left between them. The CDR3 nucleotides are TGTGCCAGCAGTTCAACATTCGGTGGGCGCACTGAAGCTTTCTTT. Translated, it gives CASSSTFGGRTEAFF.

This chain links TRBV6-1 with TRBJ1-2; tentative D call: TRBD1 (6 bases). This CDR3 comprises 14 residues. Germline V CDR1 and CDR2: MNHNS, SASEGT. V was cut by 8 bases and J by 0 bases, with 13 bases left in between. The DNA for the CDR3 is TGTGCCAGCGACCCCGGGACATCTAACTATGGCTACACCTTC. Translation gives CASDPGTSNYGYTF.

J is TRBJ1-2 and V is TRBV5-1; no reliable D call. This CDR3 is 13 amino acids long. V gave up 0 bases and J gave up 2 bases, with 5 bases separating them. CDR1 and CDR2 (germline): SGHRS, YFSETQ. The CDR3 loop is CASSLGNNYGYTF. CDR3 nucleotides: TGCGCCAGCAGCTTGGGAAACAACTATGGCTACACCTTC.

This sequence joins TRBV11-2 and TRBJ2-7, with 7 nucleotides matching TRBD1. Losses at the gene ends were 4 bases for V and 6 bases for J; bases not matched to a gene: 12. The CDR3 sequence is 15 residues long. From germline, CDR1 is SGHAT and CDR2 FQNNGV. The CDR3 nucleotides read TGTGCCAGCAGCTCCAAACAGACAGGGAGTTTCGAGCAGTACTTC. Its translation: CASSSKQTGSFEQYF. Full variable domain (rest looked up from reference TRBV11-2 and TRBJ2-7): EAGVAQSPRYKIIEKRQSVAFWCNPISGHATLYWYQQILGQGPKLLIQFQNNGVVDDSQLPKDRFSAERLKGVDSTLKIQPAKLEDSAVYLCASSSKQTGSFEQYFGPGTRLTVT.

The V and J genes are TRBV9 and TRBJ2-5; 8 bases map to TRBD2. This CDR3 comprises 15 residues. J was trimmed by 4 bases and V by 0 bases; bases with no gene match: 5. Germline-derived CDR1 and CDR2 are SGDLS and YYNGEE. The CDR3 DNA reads TGTGCCAGCAGCGTAGACGGGGGGGCCCCAGAGACCCAGTACTTC. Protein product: CASSVDGGAPETQYF.

The DNA for the CDR3 is TGTGCCATCAGTGAAGGCCGGGGGGCTCGCAAAGAGACCCAGTACTTC. It codes for CAISEGRGARKETQYF. The genes are TRBV10-3 and TRBJ2-5; D is possibly TRBD2 (7 bases). V gave up 3 bases and J gave up 3 bases, with 17 bases separating them. This CDR3 contains 16 residues. Germline CDR1 is ENHRY and CDR2 is SYGVKD.

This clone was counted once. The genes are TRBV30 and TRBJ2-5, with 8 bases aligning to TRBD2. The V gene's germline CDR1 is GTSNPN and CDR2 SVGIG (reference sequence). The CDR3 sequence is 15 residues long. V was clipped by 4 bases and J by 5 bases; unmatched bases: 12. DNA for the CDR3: TGTGCCTGGAACCTACGGGGGGGCCAATGGGAGACCCAGTACTTC. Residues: CAWNLRGGQWETQYF. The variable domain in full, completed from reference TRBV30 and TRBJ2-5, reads SQTIHQWPATLVQPVGSPLSLECTVEGTSNPNLYWYRQAAGRGLQLLFYSVGIGQISSEVPQNLSASRPQDRQFILSSKKLLLSDSGFYLCAWNLRGGQWETQYFGPGTRLLVL.

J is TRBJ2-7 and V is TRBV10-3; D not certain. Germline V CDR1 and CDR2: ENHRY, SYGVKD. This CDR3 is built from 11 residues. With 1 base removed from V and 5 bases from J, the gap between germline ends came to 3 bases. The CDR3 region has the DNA TGTGCCATCAGTGAGTTAAACGAGCAGTACTTC. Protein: CAISELNEQYF.

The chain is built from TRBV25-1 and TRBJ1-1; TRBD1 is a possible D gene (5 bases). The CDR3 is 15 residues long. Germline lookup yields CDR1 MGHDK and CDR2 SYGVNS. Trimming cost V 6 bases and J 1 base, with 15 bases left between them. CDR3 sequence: CASRTTGRGNTEAFF. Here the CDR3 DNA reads TGTGCCAGCAGGACTACAGGTCGAGGGAACACTGAAGCTTTCTTT.

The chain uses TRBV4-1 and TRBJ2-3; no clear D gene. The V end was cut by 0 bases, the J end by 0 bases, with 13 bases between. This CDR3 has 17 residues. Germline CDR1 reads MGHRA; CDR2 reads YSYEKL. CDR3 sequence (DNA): TGCGCCAGCAGCCAAGATATCCTGGGCTCTAGCACAGATACGCAGTATTTT. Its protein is CASSQDILGSSTDTQYF.

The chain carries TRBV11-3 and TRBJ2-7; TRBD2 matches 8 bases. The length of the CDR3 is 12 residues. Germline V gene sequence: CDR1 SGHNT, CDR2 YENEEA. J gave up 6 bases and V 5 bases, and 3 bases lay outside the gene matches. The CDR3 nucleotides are TGTGCCAGCAGCAGAACTAGCGGCGAGCAGTACTTC. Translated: CASSRTSGEQYF.

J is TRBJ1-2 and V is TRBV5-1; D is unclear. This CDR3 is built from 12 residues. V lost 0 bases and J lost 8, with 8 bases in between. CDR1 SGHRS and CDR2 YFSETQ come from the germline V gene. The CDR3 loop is CASSLEGRGYTF. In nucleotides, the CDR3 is TGCGCCAGCAGCTTGGAGGGAAGGGGCTACACCTTC. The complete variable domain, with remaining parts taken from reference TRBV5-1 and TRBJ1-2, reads KAGVTQTPRYLIKTRGQQVTLSCSPISGHRSVSWYQQTPGQGLQFLFEYFSETQRNKGNFPGRFSGRQFSNSRSEMNVSTLELGDSALYLCASSLEGRGYTFGSGTRLTVV.

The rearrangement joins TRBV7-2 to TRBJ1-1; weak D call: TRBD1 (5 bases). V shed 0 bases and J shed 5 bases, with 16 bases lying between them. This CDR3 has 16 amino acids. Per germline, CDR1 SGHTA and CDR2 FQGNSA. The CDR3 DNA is TGTGCCAGCAGCTTAGCGCAGGGCCCCCAAGGGACTGAAGCTTTCTTT. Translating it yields CASSLAQGPQGTEAFF.

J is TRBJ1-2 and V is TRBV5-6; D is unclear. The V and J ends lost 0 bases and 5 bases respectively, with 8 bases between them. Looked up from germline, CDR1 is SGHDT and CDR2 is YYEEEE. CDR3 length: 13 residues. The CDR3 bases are TGTGCCAGCAGCTTGGGCAGAAAATATGGCTACACCTTC. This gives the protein CASSLGRKYGYTF.

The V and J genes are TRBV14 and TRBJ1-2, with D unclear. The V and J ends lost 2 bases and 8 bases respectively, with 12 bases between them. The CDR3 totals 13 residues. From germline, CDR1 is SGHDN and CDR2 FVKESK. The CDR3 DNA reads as TGTGCCAGCAGCCAATTCGGACTCGTCGGCTACACCTTC. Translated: CASSQFGLVGYTF.

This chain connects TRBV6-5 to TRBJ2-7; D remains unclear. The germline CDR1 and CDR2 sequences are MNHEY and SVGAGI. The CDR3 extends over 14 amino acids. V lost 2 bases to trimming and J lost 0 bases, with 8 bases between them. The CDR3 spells CASSYRGNSYEQYF. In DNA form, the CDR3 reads TGTGCCAGCAGTTACCGCGGCAACTCCTACGAGCAGTACTTC.

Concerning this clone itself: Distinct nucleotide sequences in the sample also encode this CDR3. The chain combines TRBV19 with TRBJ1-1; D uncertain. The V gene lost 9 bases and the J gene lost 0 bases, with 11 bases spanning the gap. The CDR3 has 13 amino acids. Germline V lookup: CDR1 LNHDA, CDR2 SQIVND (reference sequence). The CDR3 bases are TGTGCCAGCCTAGGCAGAATGAACACTGAAGCTTTCTTT. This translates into CASLGRMNTEAFF.

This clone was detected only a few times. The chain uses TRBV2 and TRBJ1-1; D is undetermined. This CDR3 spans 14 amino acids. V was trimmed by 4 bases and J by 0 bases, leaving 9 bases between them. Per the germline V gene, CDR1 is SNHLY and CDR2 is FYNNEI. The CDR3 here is CASSGAPMNTEAFF. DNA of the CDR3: TGTGCCAGCAGTGGTGCTCCGATGAACACTGAAGCTTTCTTT.

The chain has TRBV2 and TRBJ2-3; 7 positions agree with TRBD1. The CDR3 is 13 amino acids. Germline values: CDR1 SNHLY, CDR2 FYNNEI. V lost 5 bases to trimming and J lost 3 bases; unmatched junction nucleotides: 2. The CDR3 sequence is CASSRDRTDTQYF. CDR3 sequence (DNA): TGTGCCAGCAGTCGGGACAGAACAGATACGCAGTATTTT. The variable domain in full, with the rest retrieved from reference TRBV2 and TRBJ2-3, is EPEVTQTPSHQVTQMGQEVILRCVPISNHLYFYWYRQILGQKVEFLVSFYNNEISEKSEIFDDQFSVERPDGSNFTLKIRSTKLEDSAMYFCASSRDRTDTQYFGPGTRLTVL.

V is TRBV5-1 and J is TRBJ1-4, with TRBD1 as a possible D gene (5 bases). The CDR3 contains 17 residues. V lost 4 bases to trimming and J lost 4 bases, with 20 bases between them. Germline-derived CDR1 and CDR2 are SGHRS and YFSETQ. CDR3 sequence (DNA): TGCGCCAGCAGCCGTCGGGCGGGGGAGAACGGTAATGAAAAACTGTTTTTT. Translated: CASSRRAGENGNEKLFF.

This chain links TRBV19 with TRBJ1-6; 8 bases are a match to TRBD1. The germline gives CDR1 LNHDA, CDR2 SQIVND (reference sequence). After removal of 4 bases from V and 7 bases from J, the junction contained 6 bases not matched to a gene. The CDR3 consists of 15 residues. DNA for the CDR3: TGTGCCAGTAGTACCGGACAGGGAGGCAATTCACCCCTCCACTTT. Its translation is CASSTGQGGNSPLHF.